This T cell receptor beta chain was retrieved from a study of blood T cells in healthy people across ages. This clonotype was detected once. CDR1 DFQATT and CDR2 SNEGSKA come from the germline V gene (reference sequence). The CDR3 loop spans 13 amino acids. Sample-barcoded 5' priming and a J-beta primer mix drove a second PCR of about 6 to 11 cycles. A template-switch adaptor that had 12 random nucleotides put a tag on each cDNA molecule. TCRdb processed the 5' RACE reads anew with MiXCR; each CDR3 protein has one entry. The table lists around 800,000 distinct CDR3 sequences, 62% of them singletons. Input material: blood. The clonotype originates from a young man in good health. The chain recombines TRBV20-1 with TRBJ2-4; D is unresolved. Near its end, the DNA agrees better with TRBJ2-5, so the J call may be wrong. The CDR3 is CSALHSSLETQYF. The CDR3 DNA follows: TGCAGTGCCCTCCACTCCTCGTTGGAGACCCAGTACTTC.